The 9 T cell receptor beta chains presented below share a single source sample, sequenced in a study of blood T cell repertoires in COVID-19. Measured with immunoSEQ multiplex PCR; TCRdb has only the in-frame clones, and not every one. In the table there are nearly 110,000 clones, around 80% of which are singletons. Sequencing was done on a sample of peripheral blood. The receptors were gathered from a man older than 75 with COVID-19, enrolled during active disease.

The rearrangement uses TRBV3-1 (or the pseudogene TRBV3-2) and TRBJ2-1; 8 positions match TRBD2. Germline CDR1 and CDR2: LGHDT and YNNKEL (reference sequence). The CDR3 is 16 amino acids. V gave up 10 bases and J gave up 5 bases; unmatched junction bases: 16. The CDR3 DNA follows: TGTGCCACTGTGTGGACCGGGAGGGTTTGGAACAATGAGCAGTTCTTC. Protein sequence: CATVWTGRVWNNEQFF.

This chain uses TRBV18 with TRBJ1-2; 7 nucleotides match TRBD1. Germline values: CDR1 KGHSH, CDR2 LQKENI. Germline trimming cut 4 bases from V and 6 bases from J; bases unmatched to any gene: 11. CDR3 length: 15 residues. CDR3 loop: CASSRRATGEDGYTF. The CDR3 region has the DNA TGTGCCAGCTCACGTCGCGCCACAGGGGAGGATGGCTACACCTTC. Filled out from reference TRBV18 and TRBJ1-2, the complete variable domain reads NAGVMQNPRHLVRRRGQEARLRCSPMKGHSHVYWYRQLPEEGLKFMVYLQKENIIDESGMPKERFSAEFPKEGPSILRIQQVVRGDSAAYFCASSRRATGEDGYTFGSGTRLTVV.

The V gene is TRBV20-1, the J gene TRBJ2-1; D is unresolved. Deletions cut 3 bases from V and 5 bases from J, with 5 bases between. Per the germline V gene, CDR1 is DFQATT and CDR2 is SNEGSKA (reference sequence). The length of the CDR3 is 11 residues. DNA of the CDR3: TGCAGTGCTAGCCAGAACAATGAGCAGTTCTTC. This codes for CSASQNNEQFF.

The chain links TRBV5-1 to TRBJ2-2, with 9 bases fitting TRBD1. Germline V gives CDR1 SGHRS, CDR2 YFSETQ. With V trimmed by 0 bases and J by 6 bases, 3 bases remained unmatched. The CDR3 sequence is 15 residues long. The CDR3 bases are TGCGCCAGCAGCTTGGCCCGACAGGGGGCCGGGGAGCTGTTTTTT. Translated: CASSLARQGAGELFF.

The rearrangement joins TRBV5-1 to TRBJ1-6, with unresolved D. Germline CDR1 and CDR2: SGHRS and YFSETQ. This CDR3 has 14 amino acids. V lost 0 bases, J lost 10 bases, and 11 bases lay in between. The CDR3 reads CASSLGGVGSPLHF. As DNA, the CDR3 is TGCGCCAGCAGCTTGGGCGGGGTCGGATCACCCCTCCACTTT.

This chain joins TRBV6-2 or TRBV6-3 and TRBJ1-2; 7 nucleotides align to TRBD1. V was clipped by 6 bases and J by 1 base; unmatched bases: 17. Germline-derived CDR1 and CDR2 are MNHEY and SVGEGT. This CDR3 spans 18 amino acids. CDR3 amino acids: CASRPLLFDRVDNYGYTF. In nucleotides, the CDR3 is TGTGCCAGCAGACCTTTGTTATTCGACAGGGTCGATAACTATGGCTACACCTTC.

This clone was recorded once. J is TRBJ1-1 and V is TRBV5-1; TRBD1 aligns across 11 bases. CDR3 length: 15 amino acids. Germline V gives CDR1 SGHRS, CDR2 YFSETQ. The junction had 5 bases not matched to a gene; V was cut back by 3 bases and J by 4 bases. The CDR3 nucleotides read TGCGCCAGCAGCTCTGGACAGGGGGCTGGCACTGAAGCTTTCTTT. Protein sequence: CASSSGQGAGTEAFF.

Only a few counts were recorded for this clone. V gene TRBV28 combines with J gene TRBJ1-1; D is possibly TRBD1 (5 bases). Deletions cut 6 bases from V and 7 bases from J, with 15 bases between. The V gene's germline CDR1 is MDHEN and CDR2 SYDVKM. This CDR3 region has 13 residues. The CDR3 nucleotides read TGTGCCAGCAGCCTGGACAATTTCGGTGAAGCTTTCTTT. Encoded protein: CASSLDNFGEAFF.

This chain links TRBV11-2 with TRBJ2-7; 12 nucleotides line up with TRBD2. With 5 bases clipped from V and 4 bases from J, the junction kept 6 bases outside the gene matches. This CDR3 is 15 amino acids long. Germline-derived CDR1 and CDR2 are SGHAT and FQNNGV. The chain's CDR3 is CASSIRTSGDYEQYF. Written as DNA, the CDR3 is TGTGCCAGCAGCATTCGGACTAGCGGGGATTACGAGCAGTACTTC.